This entry describes one T cell receptor beta chain. This specimen belongs to a study of blood T cell repertoires in COVID-19. Study-level information: Samples representing acute and convalescent COVID-19 were sourced from the United States, Italy and Spain. T cells, B-cell-depleted T cells, or PBMCs supplied cDNA or gDNA.

In the original analysis: Reference gene primer amplification in the assay estimated nucleated cell counts. The method was immunoSEQ multiplex PCR; TCRdb's version includes in-frame clones alone and lacks a portion of them. Clonal size and the V and J genes are those of that table, whereas D and trimming came from the DNA. The sample holds fewer than 300,000 clones, 84% seen once. Germline values: CDR1 MGHRA, CDR2 YSYEKL. V was trimmed by 4 bases and J by 3 bases, leaving 12 bases between them. The CDR3 runs to 14 residues. The sequencing sample was made of peripheral blood. This sequence joins TRBV4-1 and TRBJ1-2, with D possibly matching TRBD1 (5 bases). This TCR was recovered from a human donor in a cohort sampled during active COVID-19. DNA for the CDR3: TGCGCCAGCAGCCCCCGGGAGGGGTACTATGGCTACACCTTC. Protein product: CASSPREGYYGYTF.